This T cell receptor (beta chain) is from a study of cytomegalovirus exposure and HLA in healthy donors. Study details: Caucasian-associated ancestry cluster membership applied to about 83% of around 400 genotyped donors. The study, taken as a whole, reports: According to the study, 160 or so TCR beta chains were cytomegalovirus-associated.

Regarding this clone: Its specificity is not known.

The germline V gene encodes CDR1 ENHRY and CDR2 SYGVKD. The CDR3 is 16 residues long. J lost 5 bases, V lost 5 bases, and 11 bases had no gene match. The PCR had 60 Vbeta and 13 Jbeta primers. The protocol was immunoSEQ multiplex PCR, while the TCRdb copy is restricted to in-frame clones and leaves out a portion. The sample includes 150,000 to 200,000 clones, around four fifths seen only once; the top ten take approximately 0.99%. Input material: PBMCs. The rearrangement uses TRBV10-3 and TRBJ1-4, with 7 bases fitting TRBD1. The sequence was collected from a woman between 35 and 50 years old in good health and CMV-seronegative. CDR3 loop: CAISIGSGQPNEKLFF. In nucleotides, the CDR3 is TGTGCCATCAGTATAGGTTCGGGACAGCCAAATGAAAAACTGTTTTTT.